This T cell receptor beta chain is from a study of blood T cell repertoires in COVID-19. Study context: The study drew acute and convalescent COVID-19 samples from the United States, Italy and Spain. PBMCs, B-cell-depleted T cells, or T cells were the source of the cDNA or gDNA that made up the material.

With 3 bases removed from V and 2 bases from J, the gap between germline ends came to 10 bases. CDR1 is DFQATT, CDR2 SNEGSKA, per germline (reference sequence). The CDR3 is 13 amino acids. Authors' processing steps: The authors estimated nucleated cell counts from reference gene primer amplification. Produced via immunoSEQ multiplex PCR; TCRdb's table is partial and in-frame only. That table furnishes V, J and clone size, whereas the DNA furnished D and trimming. The data contain roughly 25,000 clones, 88% of them singletons. The clonotype comes from a man in his sixties or seventies in a cohort sampled during active COVID-19. The chain links TRBV20-1 to TRBJ2-5; possible D gene TRBD2, 5 bases. The sample consisted of peripheral blood. The CDR3: CSASLSGQETQYF. The CDR3 region has the DNA TGCAGTGCTAGTTTGTCGGGACAAGAGACCCAGTACTTC.